The 11 T cell receptor beta chains reported below all come from one sample, sequenced in a study of T cell repertoires in aging, cancer and after chemotherapy. TCR beta rearrangements were amplified from peripheral blood genomic DNA. Multiplex touch-down PCR with TRB-A/B primers amplified rearranged V-D-J TRB sequences. A single record per CDR3 protein comes from TCRdb applying MiXCR to the multiplex PCR reads. Of 11,000 or so distinct CDR3 sequences in the sample, more than 20% were seen once. Sequences were obtained from blood. These receptors came from a human donor in good health.

This clonotype was seen only a few times. CDR3 nucleotide sequence: TGTGCCAGCAGCCGTCAGCGGAACACTGAAGCTTTCTTT. This translates into CASSRQRNTEAFF. The V gene is TRBV7-9, the J gene TRBJ1-1; D is undetermined. The CDR3 consists of 13 residues. CDR1 is SEHNR and CDR2 is FQNEAQ in the germline V gene (reference sequence). V dropped 5 bases and J dropped 1 base, with 8 bases sitting between them.

By share of the sample, this clonotype is medium-sized (0.01 to 0.1%). The rearrangement uses TRBV5-5 and TRBJ1-2, with D perhaps TRBD1 (6 bases). CDR3 length: 16 amino acids. CDR1 and CDR2 from the germline V gene are SGHKS and YYEKEE (reference sequence). V lost 4 bases and J lost 2, with 18 bases in between. The CDR3 DNA reads as TGTGCCAGCAGCCGAGGGGGGTTAGCTCTAAACTATGGCTACACCTTC. Amino acids: CASSRGGLALNYGYTF.

The V call is TRBV27, the J call TRBJ2-3, with 10 bases identical to TRBD1. Trimming at V came to 1 base and at J to 4 bases, leaving 2 bases not matched to a gene. The CDR3 spans 15 residues. CDR1 and CDR2 from the germline V gene are MNHEY and SMNVEV (reference sequence). The CDR3 protein is CASSLWGTGADTQYF. CDR3 coding DNA: TGTGCCAGCAGTTTATGGGGGACAGGGGCAGATACGCAGTATTTT.

Only a few counts were recorded for this clonotype. The gene calls are TRBV6-1 and TRBJ1-1, with TRBD1 as a possible D gene (6 bases). CDR1 MNHNS and CDR2 SASEGT come from the germline V gene. Trimming cost V 3 bases and J 13 bases, with 12 bases left between them. CDR3 size: 11 residues. As DNA, the CDR3 is TGTGCCAGCAGTGATCCCCGGACAGATTTCTTT. This gives the protein CASSDPRTDFF.

The table lists this clonotype with a few counts. V is TRBV6-5 and J is TRBJ2-5; TRBD1 aligns across 7 bases. This CDR3 comprises 18 residues. Trimming took 0 bases from V and 6 from J; bases not matched to a gene: 16. Germline CDR1 reads MNHEY; CDR2 reads SVGAGI. In DNA form, the CDR3 reads TGTGCCAGCAGTTACTCGAAGATTCCCCGAGGGGGCTTAAAGACCCAGTACTTC. Its translation is CASSYSKIPRGGLKTQYF.

This clonotype is medium-sized by share. This rearrangement joins TRBV19 to TRBJ2-4; 8 bases map to TRBD1. V gave up 3 bases and J gave up 12 bases; unmatched junction bases: 13. Per the germline V gene, CDR1 is LNHDA and CDR2 is SQIVND (reference sequence). CDR3 size: 15 residues. CDR3: CASSMLRTGYGAQYF. The DNA for the CDR3 is TGTGCCAGTAGTATGCTTCGGACAGGGTATGGGGCTCAGTACTTC.

This clonotype was counted between two and nine times. The V gene is TRBV6-6, the J gene TRBJ2-2; tentatively, D is TRBD2 (6 bases). V lost 5 bases, J lost 0 bases, and 10 bases lay in between. Germline lookup yields CDR1 MNHNY and CDR2 SVGAGI (reference sequence). The CDR3 is 15 residues long. This CDR3 reads CASSKTSPNTGELFF. The CDR3, as DNA: TGTGCCAGCAGTAAAACTAGCCCGAACACCGGGGAGCTGTTTTTT.

This clonotype is classed as medium-sized. The chain joins TRBV11-2 to TRBJ1-4; D is ambiguous. Germline V gives CDR1 SGHAT, CDR2 FQNNGV. V lost 7 bases and J 4 bases, leaving 16 bases between the germline ends. CDR3 length equals 15 residues. The CDR3 DNA is TGTGCCAGCACCCGACTGGACGGAATTAATGAAAAACTGTTTTTT. Protein product: CASTRLDGINEKLFF.

The rearrangement links TRBV7-3 to TRBJ2-1, with 9 positions matching TRBD2. CDR1 SGHTA and CDR2 FQGTGA come from the germline V gene. V was pared by 1 base and J by 3 bases, with 13 bases of the junction left unmatched. This CDR3 contains 19 residues. The chain's CDR3 is CASSLKPRGVAGDYNEQFF. CDR3 in DNA: TGTGCCAGCAGCTTAAAACCCCGGGGGGTAGCGGGGGACTACAATGAGCAGTTCTTC.

This chain uses TRBV28 with TRBJ2-1; 8 bases are a match to TRBD1. Trimming took 3 bases from V and 6 from J; bases not matched to a gene: 7. The CDR3 runs to 15 residues. Germline CDR1 and CDR2: MDHEN and SYDVKM. The chain's CDR3 is CASSFLDRVGNEQFF. The DNA for the CDR3 is TGTGCCAGCAGTTTCCTGGACAGGGTGGGCAATGAGCAGTTCTTC. The full variable domain, rest sourced from reference TRBV28 and TRBJ2-1, is DVKVTQSSRYLVKRTGEKVFLECVQDMDHENMFWYRQDPGLGLRLIYFSYDVKMKEKGDIPEGYSVSREKKERFSLILESASTNQTSMYLCASSFLDRVGNEQFFGPGTRLTVL.

This clonotype was recorded once. A read error may be the cause here, since a much bigger clone is one base away. V is TRBV19 and J is TRBJ2-5, with D perhaps TRBD1 or TRBD2 (7 bases each). Germline V gene sequence: CDR1 LNHDA, CDR2 SQIVND (reference sequence). Deletions cut 7 bases from V and 2 bases from J, with 17 bases between. This CDR3 is 15 amino acids long. CDR3 sequence (DNA): TGTGCCAGTACCCTGAGGCAGGGGGGGCAAGAGACCCAGTACTTC. The encoded protein is CASTLRQGGQETQYF.